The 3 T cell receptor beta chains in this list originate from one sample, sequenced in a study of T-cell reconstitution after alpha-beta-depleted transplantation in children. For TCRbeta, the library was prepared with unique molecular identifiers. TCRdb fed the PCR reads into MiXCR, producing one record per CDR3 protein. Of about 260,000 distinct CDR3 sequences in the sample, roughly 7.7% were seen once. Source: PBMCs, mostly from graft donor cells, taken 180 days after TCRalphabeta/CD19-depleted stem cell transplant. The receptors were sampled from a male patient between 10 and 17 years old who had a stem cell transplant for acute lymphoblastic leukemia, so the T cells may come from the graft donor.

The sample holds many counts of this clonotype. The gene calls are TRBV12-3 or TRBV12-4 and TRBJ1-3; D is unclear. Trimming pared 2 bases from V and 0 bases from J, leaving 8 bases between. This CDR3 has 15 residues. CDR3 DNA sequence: TGTGCCAGCAGTTTACCTGCCCGCTCTGGAAACACCATATATTTT. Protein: CASSLPARSGNTIYF.

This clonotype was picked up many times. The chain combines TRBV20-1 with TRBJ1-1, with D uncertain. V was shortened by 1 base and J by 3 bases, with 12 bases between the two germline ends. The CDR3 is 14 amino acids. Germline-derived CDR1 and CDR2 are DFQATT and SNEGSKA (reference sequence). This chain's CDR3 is CSARVPGIDTEAFF. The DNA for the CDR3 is TGCAGTGCTAGAGTCCCGGGGATAGACACTGAAGCTTTCTTT.

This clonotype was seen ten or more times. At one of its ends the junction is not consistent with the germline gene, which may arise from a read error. For the CDR3, the DNA is TGTGCCAGCAGCCAAGATCAGAAGTGCTTC. It translates to CASSQDQKCF. The V gene is TRBV14, the J gene TRBJ2-7; D is unresolved. CDR1 and CDR2 (germline): SGHDN, FVKESK. This CDR3 is built from 10 residues.